Listed here is a single T cell receptor beta chain. This record comes from a study of blood T cell repertoires in COVID-19. In the study overall: The samples span acute and convalescent COVID-19 from the United States, Italy and Spain. T cells, B-cell-depleted T cells, or PBMCs provided the cDNA or gDNA that served as material.

Authors' methods: How many nucleated cells were present was estimated from reference gene primer amplification. The method was immunoSEQ multiplex PCR; TCRdb's version includes in-frame clones alone and lacks a portion of them. V, J and clone size are taken as reported in that table, and D and trimming were inferred from the DNA itself. This table holds approximately 94,000 clones, around 85% found once. The CDR3 has 14 amino acids. V was pared by 3 bases and J by 7 bases, with 6 bases of the junction left unmatched. The V gene's germline CDR1 is SGHRS and CDR2 YFSETQ. The V call is TRBV5-1, the J call TRBJ2-7; 11 positions agree with TRBD2. This receptor was obtained from a man aged 45-65 years with active or convalescent COVID-19. The specimen sequenced was peripheral blood. Here the CDR3 reads CASSSGLAVREQYF. In DNA, the CDR3 is TGCGCCAGCAGCTCGGGACTAGCGGTAAGGGAGCAGTACTTC. Drawing the rest from reference TRBV5-1 and TRBJ2-7, the complete variable domain is KAGVTQTPRYLIKTRGQQVTLSCSPISGHRSVSWYQQTPGQGLQFLFEYFSETQRNKGNFPGRFSGRQFSNSRSEMNVSTLELGDSALYLCASSSGLAVREQYFGPGTRLTVT.